This T cell receptor beta chain emerged from a study of control samples from healthy donors and cancer patients. Sequenced by immunoSEQ multiplex PCR; TCRdb stores in-frame clones only, minus some. The sample yields 100,000 or so clones, around 92% seen once. V lost 5 bases, J lost 4 bases, and 9 bases lay in between. This CDR3 is 13 amino acids long. Germline V gene data show CDR1 as LNHDA and CDR2 as SQIVND (reference sequence). Sequencing used blood. This clonotype was sampled from a woman between 18 and 29 years old in good health. The rearrangement uses TRBV19 and TRBJ1-5, with a possible D match to TRBD1 (5 bases). DNA of the CDR3: TGTGCCAGTAGTTCGCAGGGAAATCAGCCCCAGCATTTT. Protein: CASSSQGNQPQHF.